The sequence of this TCR beta chain was determined in a study of cytomegalovirus exposure and HLA in healthy donors (dated by TCRdb to between 2016 and 2019). For the study in its entirety: According to an earlier analysis of 550 to 700 of the donors, 150 million to 200 million T cells yielded 117 million unique TCR beta sequences and 276 Gb of sequence data. Genome-wide SNP genotypes for about 60% of the roughly 700 donors were used in a later genetic analysis, which treated that subset as a discovery cohort. Rather than drawing on any new phenotypic data, the later analysis identified candidate immune exposures from TCR beta sequences and the way those sequences occurred across donors. The aim of the study was to test whether cataloging public T cell receptors could identify signatures of past pathogen exposure. Typing coverage differed by locus: A, B, C, DRB1 and DQB1 were typed in about 620-630 donors, DQA1 in about 550, DPA1 in nearly 610, and DPB1 in around 440. Using immunosequencing, the study profiled T cell repertoires from about 610 subjects and related those repertoires to cytomegalovirus serostatus. High-throughput TCR immunosequencing, statistical association of individual TCRs with disease status, and machine learning were combined to predict cytomegalovirus infection status. To study patterns of TCR occurrence, a later analysis re-analyzed previously published TCR beta repertoires from around 670 donors and added high-resolution HLA genotyping. Approximately 300 gigabases of sequencing data and roughly 90 million unique TCR sequences were included in an early release covering roughly 600 HLA-typed donors. HLA typing covered class I and class II loci at four-digit resolution. An earlier analysis of 587 of the donors used high-throughput TCR beta sequencing to judge whether each TCR beta V gene segment behaved as functional or pseudogenic. About five DR-DQ haplotypes were treated as single units for association and clustering because of strong linkage in the cohort. Along with the roughly 670-subject first cohort, a separate validation cohort of over 90 different subjects was used. Among 350 to 400 genotyped donors of the cohort, an average of about 240,000 unique TCR beta nucleotide sequences were sequenced per donor, roughly a sixth of them non-productive. Every discovery cohort repertoire had been produced on one sequencing platform. Of the roughly 390 genotyped donors, around 81% fell in the genetic ancestry cluster associated with self-reported Caucasian donors. Alongside the repertoire data, information on donor age, sex, ethnicity and CMV serostatus was compiled. General study outcomes and caveats: At a false discovery rate of 0.05, a later analysis linked under 20,000 TCR beta sequences to specific HLA alleles. The study gave a list of 150 to 200 TCR beta chains associated with cytomegalovirus. A few of the identified cytomegalovirus-associated TCR beta chains were confirmed in vitro to be specific for cytomegalovirus antigens. While some public TCRs were present in many individuals, most TCR sequences turned up only very rarely across donors. Several of the top co-occurrence clusters appeared to be linked to parvovirus B19, influenza, CMV and Epstein-Barr virus, according to a later analysis. Because HLA typing was missing for some donors at each locus, association tests included only the typed subset. In a later analysis, the rate of TCR association differed among HLA loci, with DRB1 alleles having the most associated TCRs and HLA-C alleles having the fewest. Some IMGT-functional V segments, including TRBV6-2 and TRBV6-3, could not be distinguished by the 87-base-pair reads and were therefore excluded. Assigning TCR associations to individual alleles was difficult when HLA alleles, especially DR and DQ, strongly co-occurred. The authors suggested that the approach could potentially be generalized to other disease states and immunological phenotypes. A further reported finding was that TCR beta sequences accurately predicted the HLA-A and HLA-B alleles for most subjects in the first cohort. Because counts were too low, roughly 16 rarely observed V segments, including chromosome 9 orphons, were left out of the earlier analysis of a few hundred of the donors. Immune exposure information for the cohort was limited to CMV serostatus. The cohort was sequenced for TCR beta chains only, and without alpha or paired-chain data the features that could be detected were limited. In a later analysis, HLA-associated TCR beta chains were found to be more clonally expanded and to have lower generation probabilities than equally common non-associated chains. The sequencing pipeline was judged likely to have produced a cluster of highly shared sequence variants as a technical artifact. In both the original and validation cohorts, the classifier was reported to diagnose cytomegalovirus status with high specificity and sensitivity. A later genetic analysis reported fewer N-insertions in productive TCRs among donors in an Asian-associated ancestry cluster than the approximately 670-donor mean. Correlated functional status among segregating V segments might be attributable to linkage disequilibrium, but an unknown experimental factor could not be ruled out. V-gene and J-gene trimming of TCR beta chains was associated with a missense DCLRE1C variant in a later genetic analysis, and the association was replicated in an independent cohort. According to a later analysis, most CMV-associated TCR beta chains appeared to be HLA-restricted, and the HLA associations seemed to be driven largely by CMV exposure. An earlier analysis of roughly 570 of the donors showed that most TCR beta V segments appeared in productive rearrangements either about 87% or about 30% of the time, which broadly matched IMGT annotations. The presence/absence analyses assumed that sequencing depth was roughly uniform across donors, and that assumption may not be true.

As to this clone: Its antigen remains undetermined. No qualities accompany the bases; no much larger clone lies one base away.

Library preparation used the immunoSEQ multiplex PCR assay. The multiplex PCR relied on a mix of 60 forward primers for TCR Vbeta segments and 13 reverse primers for TCR Jbeta segments. A multiplex PCR assay on genomic DNA amplified the CDR3 region of rearranged TCR beta genes. Amplified TCR beta libraries were sequenced as 87-base-pair reads on the Illumina HiSeq System. In the authors' own workflow: A later analysis counted about 80 million unique TCR beta chains across the approximately 700 repertoires, and 9 million to 14 million of these chains were shared by at least two donors. A nearest-neighbor algorithm error-corrected the raw reads and collapsed the reads into unique sequences, merging closely related sequences to remove PCR and sequencing errors. V, D and J gene segments were assigned by aligning CDR3 sequences to IMGT reference sequences. For a sequence to be retained, a match of at least six nucleotides to both a V gene segment and a J gene segment was required. A rearrangement was called productive if the CDR3 had no stop codons and remained in frame with V and J, and every other rearrangement was called non-productive. Following IMGT convention, CDR3 was defined as the stretch from the second conserved V-encoded cysteine up to the conserved J-encoded phenylalanine. Sequences without an unambiguous match to a single V gene segment were excluded from the earlier analysis of a few hundred of the donors. An earlier analysis of about 600 of the donors called V segments functional above 56.7% productive rearrangements and segregating when the between-donor standard deviation exceeded 5%. A statistical classification framework was built to diagnose cytomegalovirus status from the catalog of TCR beta chain sequences. V and J gene assignment, in a later analysis, came from comparing TCR nucleotide sequences with IMGT/GENE-DB human TR gene sequences. Using the TCRdist pipeline, a later analysis assigned CDR3 sequences along with most-parsimonious VDJ recombination scenarios. In a later analysis, every TCR beta chain was defined by the combination of its CDR3 amino acid sequence and its V-gene family, and reads without a unique V-gene family were dropped. To address suspected cross-contamination and a sequencing artifact, a later analysis removed roughly 640 highly shared, low-generation-probability nucleotide sequences. In a later analysis, a clonal expansion index for each public chain was calculated from normalized within-repertoire ranks of inferred template counts. Generation probabilities in a later analysis came from a VDJ recombination model fitted to out-of-frame rearrangements, and those results were checked against IGoR. In a later analysis, TCR-TCR, TCR-HLA and TCR-CMV co-occurrence was scored with hypergeometric tests, and a repertoire-size bias correction was applied to TCR pairs. False discovery rates were estimated in a later analysis by permuting HLA or CMV assignments 20 times. In a later analysis, co-occurring TCRs were grouped with DBSCAN, and TCRdist sequence similarity was added when clustering was performed within HLA-allele-positive subsets. For co-occurrence clustering, repertoires with fewer than 30,000 or more than 120,000 public chains were excluded, along with about five repertoires with anomalous nucleotide sharing. TCRdb retrieved this table from immuneACCESS and kept in-frame rearrangements only. Not all clones are present; in checked studies, unresolved V genes account for under half, and no reason is known for the remainder. The D gene and trimming were derived from the DNA, and the V and J assignments and clone size from that table. Present in this sample are roughly 92,000 clones, about 7.6% of which were seen just once. The top ten constitute about 2.3% of the sample.

The cohort was made up of 666 healthy bone marrow donors. Cohort members were all nominally healthy when sampled, although unrecorded immune exposures were likely present. The donor was CMV seronegative and belonged to the group of 320 or so seronegative cohort members. A peripheral blood sample was provided by each donor, and peripheral blood mononuclear cells were used for TCR beta sequencing. Genomic DNA extraction from the blood cell samples was performed with the Qiagen DNeasy Blood Extraction Kit. CDR1 and CDR2 are drawn from the germline V gene (reference sequence): MNHEY, SMNVEV. The CDR3 goes from the cysteine to the phenylalanine over 14 residues. This entry keeps only the CDR3 DNA: 42 bases, framed from base 1. Ends trimmed: V by 2 bases, J by 2 bases; bases unmatched to a gene: 1.

The rearranged chain carries TRBV27 and TRBJ2-7, with 9 middle bases fitting TRBD1. The sequence came from a man in his fifties or sixties in good health and CMV-seronegative. The sequenced sample consisted of PBMCs. The nucleotide sequence reads as follows: TGTGCCAGCAGTTTAAGGGACAGGGCCTACGAGCAGTACTTC. Its protein is CASSLRDRAYEQYF.